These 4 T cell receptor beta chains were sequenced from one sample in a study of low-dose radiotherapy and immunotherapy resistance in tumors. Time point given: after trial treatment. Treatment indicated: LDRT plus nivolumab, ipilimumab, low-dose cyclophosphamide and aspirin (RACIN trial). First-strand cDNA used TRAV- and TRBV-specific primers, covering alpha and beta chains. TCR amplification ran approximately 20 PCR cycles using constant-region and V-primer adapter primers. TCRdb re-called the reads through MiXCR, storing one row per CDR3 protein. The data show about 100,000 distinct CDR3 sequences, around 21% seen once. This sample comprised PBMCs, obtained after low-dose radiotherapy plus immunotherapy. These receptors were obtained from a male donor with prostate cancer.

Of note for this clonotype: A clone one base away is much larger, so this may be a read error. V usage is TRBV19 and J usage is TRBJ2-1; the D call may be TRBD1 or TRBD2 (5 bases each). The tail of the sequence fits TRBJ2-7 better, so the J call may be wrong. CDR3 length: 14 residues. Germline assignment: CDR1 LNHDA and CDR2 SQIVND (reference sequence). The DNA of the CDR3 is TGTGCCAGTATTAGGGGCTCAGGGACCAATGAGCAGTACTTC. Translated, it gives CASIRGSGTNEQYF.

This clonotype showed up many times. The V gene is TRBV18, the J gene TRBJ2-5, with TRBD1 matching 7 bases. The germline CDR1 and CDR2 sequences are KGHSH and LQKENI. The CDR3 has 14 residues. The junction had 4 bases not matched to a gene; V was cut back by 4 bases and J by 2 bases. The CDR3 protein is CASSLTGSQETQYF. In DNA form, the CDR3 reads TGTGCCAGCTCACTGACAGGGTCGCAAGAGACCCAGTACTTC.

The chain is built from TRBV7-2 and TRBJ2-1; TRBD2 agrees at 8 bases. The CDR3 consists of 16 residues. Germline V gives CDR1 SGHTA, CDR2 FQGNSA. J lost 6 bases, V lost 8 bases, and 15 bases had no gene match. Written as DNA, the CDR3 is TGTGCCAGCGTCCGGGGGGGCGAAGGGGGGGGCAATGAGCAGTTCTTC. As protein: CASVRGGEGGGNEQFF.

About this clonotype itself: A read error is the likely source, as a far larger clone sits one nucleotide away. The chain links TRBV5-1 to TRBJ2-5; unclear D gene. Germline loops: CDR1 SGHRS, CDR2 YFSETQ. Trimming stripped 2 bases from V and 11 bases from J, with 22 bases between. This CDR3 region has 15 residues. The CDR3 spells CASSFSPRLGNEQYF. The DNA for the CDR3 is TGCGCCAGCAGCTTCTCACCACGCTTGGGCAATGAGCAGTACTTC.